This T cell receptor beta chain was captured in a study of T cells in Graves' hyperthyroidism and ophthalmopathy. General observations from the study: Ophthalmopathy prediction by the model preceded onset by a median approximately 6.9 months.

On this clonotype: Its target is not known.

Germline V gene data show CDR1 as KGHDR and CDR2 as SFDVKD. The CDR3 has 15 amino acids. V lost 6 bases, J lost 2 bases, and 8 bases stayed unmatched. The TCR beta CDR3 regions underwent amplification using RNA transcripts as the source. The HTBI primer set served for first-round RT-PCR of the TCR CDR3. One entry per CDR3 protein, called by TCRdb with MiXCR from the multiplex PCR reads. This repertoire shows about 400,000 distinct CDR3 sequences, approximately 15% found once; its top ten account for 32%. This sequence originates from a woman in her twenties or thirties with Graves' hyperthyroidism. What was sequenced was blood. The chain recombines TRBV24-1 with TRBJ2-5; 7 positions match TRBD1. CDR3 in amino acids: CATSTNQGVQETQYF. CDR3 nucleotide sequence: TGTGCCACCAGTACCAACCAGGGGGTTCAAGAGACCCAGTACTTC.